This T cell receptor (beta chain) was identified during a study of T cell responses to AZD1222 COVID-19 vaccine. Overall study findings and caveats: An increase in Spike-specific TCR breadth and depth was observed after two AZD1222 doses. The donor group comprised mostly white British people and more females; the analysis possibly underestimated clonal diversity. Without day 14 samples, only post-peak T cell repertoires were studied.

Profiled with immunoSEQ multiplex PCR; TCRdb holds only in-frame clones, not every one. Recorded for this sample: about 140,000 clones. As to this clone: Its specificity is not known.

Germline V gene lookup returns CDR1 SGDLS and CDR2 YYNGEE. V trimming: 4 bases; J trimming: 2 bases; junction bases outside the gene matches: 9. The CDR3 contains 16 residues. The chain employs TRBV9 and TRBJ2-3, with 8 bases fitting TRBD2. Sample: peripheral blood. The sequence was obtained from an adult in good health. CDR3 protein: CASSPISGAATDTQYF. In nucleotides, the CDR3 is TGTGCCAGCAGCCCCATTAGCGGGGCGGCCACAGATACGCAGTATTTT. Variable domain in full (rest from reference TRBV9 and TRBJ2-3): DSGVTQTPKHLITATGQRVTLRCSPRSGDLSVYWYQQSLDQGLQFLIQYYNGEERAKGNILERFSAQQFPDLHSELNLSSLELGDSALYFCASSPISGAATDTQYFGPGTRLTVL.